The present TCR beta chain was sequenced within a study of human T cells and chemical hapten exposure (dated by TCRdb to the early 2020s). Regarding the study in general: For sensitization, 2% DPC in acetone was applied to a 2 cm by 2 cm area of upper inner arm skin. Throughout the study period of around 25 weeks, patients also received therapeutic DPC doses to the scalp every week. Patch testing on the upper back used Finn chambers containing 0.01% DPC, with scoring done after 6 days according to International Contact Dermatitis Research Group standards. Most of the patients in the cohort were female, and the cohort covered alopecia areata with under or over 50% scalp involvement, alopecia totalis and alopecia universalis. Libraries were pooled for sequencing, and variation in per-sample TCR yields was attributed mainly to small differences in library volumes within the pool. This study followed changes in the peripheral blood TCR repertoire in vivo during primary and secondary sensitization of alopecia patients to the hapten diphenylcyclopropenone (DPC). Blood was sampled from patients pre-sensitization (week 0) and at 2, 6 and about 24 weeks after DPC sensitization. Twenty-nine alopecia patients gave blood for TCR sequencing at one to four time points (pre-sensitization, 2, 6 and 24 weeks). The paper as a whole reports these results and caveats: Expanded TCRs formed significantly more large CDR3 similarity clusters than pre-sensitization or healthy control sets, consistent with antigen-driven responses. DPC sensitization did not change how many TCRs were above 1 in 1000 frequency, and no evidence was found of alterations in global repertoire structure. Patch test score was positively correlated with the number of PT1 expanded TCRs, with significance at thresholds 8, 16 and 32 but not at 4. After repeated subsampling, the strength of the expansion versus patch-test correlation and the threshold at which it became significant changed. Alopecia, a presumed autoimmune disease, was present in all patients, so the immune response of the patients might differ from that of healthy individuals.

The sample's time point label, decoded: patch test 2, 6 weeks after DPC sensitization. The treatment or condition label for this specimen denotes: therapeutic diphenylcyclopropenone sensitization with weekly scalp DPC. Blood at each patch-test visit was drawn before the patch test was applied. To be eligible, patients had to be aged 18 to 70, diagnosed with alopecia and judged suitable for DPC therapy, while pregnant patients were excluded. Total RNA was extracted from unfractionated whole blood that had been collected in Tempus Blood RNA tubes. From cysteine to phenylalanine, the CDR3 is 13 amino acids long. The only DNA kept is the CDR3, 39 bases in frame from the first base. The germline V gene (reference sequence) specifies DFQATT as CDR1 and SNEGSKA as CDR2. Compared with germline, V lacks 2 bases and J lacks 5 bases; bases without a gene match: 3. Library method: RACE. The reads were generated on a NextSeq 500. Library preparation attached unique molecular identifiers to individual cDNA molecules for quantitative, reproducible TCR counting. From each blood RNA sample, both TCR alpha and TCR beta chains were sequenced. The authors' pipeline ran thus. The median number of TCRs per sample was approximately 96,000, ranging from 23,224 to 690,600. The Decombinator software suite was used to annotate V, J and CDR3 in the TCR reads. For the PS versus PT1 abundance plots, all samples were subsampled to the same number of TCRs (28,000). TCRs were defined as expanded if absent before sensitization and observed at least eight times at the 2-week time point. Using fastp trimming at Q25 and MiXCR clonotype assembly, TCRdb reanalyzed the public sequencing data and kept in-frame beta chains. Rows with a matching CDR3 protein are joined into one entry that keeps the most common DNA and genes. These V and J calls are TCRdb output, not the study's own analysis. The sample table records roughly 69,000 distinct CDR3 sequences; 10% of these occur just once. About 6.9% of the sample belongs to the ten largest clones.

This clonotype was observed at least ten times. The antigen it binds to is not known. Within one base of it there is no much larger clone, and no base qualities were kept. The material sequenced was whole blood, taken in connection with sensitization to the hapten diphenylcyclopropenone (DPC). This TCR derives from a woman aged 50 to 60 with alopecia areata. Some clones in this sample may be carry-over from other donors' samples. The chain couples TRBV20-1 to TRBJ2-7; 10 bases in the middle match TRBD2. For the CDR3, the sequence is CSARSGLADEQYF. The nucleotide sequence reads as follows: TGCAGTGCTAGAAGCGGACTAGCGGACGAGCAGTACTTC.